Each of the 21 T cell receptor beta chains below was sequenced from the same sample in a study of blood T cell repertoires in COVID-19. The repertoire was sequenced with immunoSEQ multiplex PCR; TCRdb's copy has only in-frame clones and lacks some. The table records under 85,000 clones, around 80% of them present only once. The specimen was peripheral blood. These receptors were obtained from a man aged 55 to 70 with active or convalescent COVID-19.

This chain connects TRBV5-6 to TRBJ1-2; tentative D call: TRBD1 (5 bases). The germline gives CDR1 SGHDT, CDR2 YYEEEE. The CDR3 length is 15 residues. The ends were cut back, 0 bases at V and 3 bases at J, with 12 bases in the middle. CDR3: CASSLVAGNDYGYTF. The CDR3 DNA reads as TGTGCCAGCAGCTTGGTGGCAGGGAATGACTATGGCTACACCTTC.

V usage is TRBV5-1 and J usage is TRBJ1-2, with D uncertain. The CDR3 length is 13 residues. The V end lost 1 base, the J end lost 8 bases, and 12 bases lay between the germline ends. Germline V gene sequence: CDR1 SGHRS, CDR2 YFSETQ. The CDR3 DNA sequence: TGCGCCAGCAGCTTGAACCGGGAGTCCGGCTACACCTTC. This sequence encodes CASSLNRESGYTF.

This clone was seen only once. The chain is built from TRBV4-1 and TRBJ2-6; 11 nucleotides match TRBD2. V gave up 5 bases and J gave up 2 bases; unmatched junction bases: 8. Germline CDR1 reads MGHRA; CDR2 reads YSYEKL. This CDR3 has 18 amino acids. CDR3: CASSKRLAGGAGANVLTF. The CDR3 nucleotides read TGCGCCAGCAGCAAAAGGCTAGCGGGGGGCGCTGGGGCCAACGTCCTGACTTTC.

In DNA form, the CDR3 reads TGTGCCAGTAGTATCCGCCTGGGCCAGGGGGGCAGGGACGGCTCACCCCTCCACTTT. Amino acids: CASSIRLGQGGRDGSPLHF. The V gene is TRBV19, the J gene TRBJ1-6; 7 bases line up with TRBD1. There are 19 residues in the CDR3. V lost 3 bases and J lost 10; bases outside the gene matches: 21. Germline CDR1 reads LNHDA; CDR2 reads SQIVND (reference sequence).

This CDR3 is CSVTEGQGSLHF. DNA for the CDR3: TGCAGCGTTACGGAGGGACAGGGAAGCCTCCACTTT. V is TRBV29-1 and J is TRBJ1-6; 9 bases match TRBD1. V shed 5 bases and J 15 bases; nucleotides not matched to a gene: 8. This CDR3 region has 12 residues. CDR1 SQVTM and CDR2 ANQGSEA come from the germline V gene.

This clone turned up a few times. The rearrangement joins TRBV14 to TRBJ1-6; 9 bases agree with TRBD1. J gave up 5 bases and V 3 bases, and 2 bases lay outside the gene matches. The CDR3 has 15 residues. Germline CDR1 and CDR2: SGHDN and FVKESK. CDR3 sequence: CASSQGTGNNSPLHF. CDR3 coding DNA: TGTGCCAGCAGCCAGGGGACAGGGAATAATTCACCCCTCCACTTT.

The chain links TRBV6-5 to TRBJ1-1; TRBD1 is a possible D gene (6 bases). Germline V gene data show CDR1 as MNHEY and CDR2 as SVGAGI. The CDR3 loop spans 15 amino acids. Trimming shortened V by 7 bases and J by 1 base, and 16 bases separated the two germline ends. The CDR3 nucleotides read TGTGCCAGCAAAAGGACAGCTACGGGGAACACTGAAGCTTTCTTT. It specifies CASKRTATGNTEAFF.

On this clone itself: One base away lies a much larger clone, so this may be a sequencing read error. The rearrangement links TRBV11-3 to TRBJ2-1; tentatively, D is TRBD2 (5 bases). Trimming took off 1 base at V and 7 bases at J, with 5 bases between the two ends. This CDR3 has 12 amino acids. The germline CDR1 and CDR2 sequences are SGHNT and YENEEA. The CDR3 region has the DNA TGTGCCAGCAGCTTAGCGGGGAATGAGCAGTTCTTC. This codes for CASSLAGNEQFF. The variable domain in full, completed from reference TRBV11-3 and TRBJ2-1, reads EAGVVQSPRYKIIEKKQPVAFWCNPISGHNTLYWYLQNLGQGPELLIRYENEEAVDDSQLPKDRFSAERLKGVDSTLKIQPAELGDSAVYLCASSLAGNEQFFGPGTRLTVL.

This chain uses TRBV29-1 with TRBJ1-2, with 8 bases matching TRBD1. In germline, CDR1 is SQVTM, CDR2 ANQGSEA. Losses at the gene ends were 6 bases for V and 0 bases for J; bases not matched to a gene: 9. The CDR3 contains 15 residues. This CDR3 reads CSVRQGFDSNYGYTF. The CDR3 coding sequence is TGCAGCGTCCGACAGGGGTTCGACTCTAACTATGGCTACACCTTC.

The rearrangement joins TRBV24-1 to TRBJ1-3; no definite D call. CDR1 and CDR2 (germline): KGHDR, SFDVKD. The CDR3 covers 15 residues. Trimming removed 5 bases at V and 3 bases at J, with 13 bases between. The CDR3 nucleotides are TGTGCCACCAGTGTTTGGACTCACGGTGGAAACACCATATATTTT. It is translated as CATSVWTHGGNTIYF.

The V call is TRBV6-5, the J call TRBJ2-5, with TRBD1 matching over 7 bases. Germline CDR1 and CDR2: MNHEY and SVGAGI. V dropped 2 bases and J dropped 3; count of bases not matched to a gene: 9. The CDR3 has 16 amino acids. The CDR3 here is CASSYAGTASKETQYF. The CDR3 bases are TGTGCCAGCAGTTACGCCGGGACAGCCTCTAAAGAGACCCAGTACTTC.

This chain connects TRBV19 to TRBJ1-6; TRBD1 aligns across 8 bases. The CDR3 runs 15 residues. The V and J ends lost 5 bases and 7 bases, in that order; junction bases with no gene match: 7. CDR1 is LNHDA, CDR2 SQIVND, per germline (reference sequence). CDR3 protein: CASSPGTGRNSPLHF. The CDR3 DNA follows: TGTGCCAGTAGTCCAGGGACAGGACGCAATTCACCCCTCCACTTT.

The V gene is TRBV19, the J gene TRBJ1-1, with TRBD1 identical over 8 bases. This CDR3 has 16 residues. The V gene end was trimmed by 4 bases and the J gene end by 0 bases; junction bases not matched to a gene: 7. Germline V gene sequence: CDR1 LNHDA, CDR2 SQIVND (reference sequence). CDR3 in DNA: TGTGCCAGTAGTACAGGGGGCGGGGGTCTGAACACTGAAGCTTTCTTT. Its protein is CASSTGGGGLNTEAFF.

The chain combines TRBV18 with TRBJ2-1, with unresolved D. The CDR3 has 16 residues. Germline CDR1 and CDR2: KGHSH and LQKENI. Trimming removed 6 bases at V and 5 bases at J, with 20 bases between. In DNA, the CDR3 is TGTGCCAGCTCCCTTGCGTCCTCGGTCCGGGACAATGAGCAGTTCTTC. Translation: CASSLASSVRDNEQFF.

The CDR3 reads CASSLGRGGYTF. Written as DNA, the CDR3 is TGTGCCAGCAGCTTGGGCAGGGGTGGCTACACCTTC. V is TRBV5-5 and J is TRBJ1-2; a possible D gene is TRBD1 (6 bases). Germline CDR1 is SGHKS and CDR2 is YYEKEE (reference sequence). Between the trimmed V and J ends, which lost 0 bases and 7 bases, there was a span of 7 bases. The CDR3 is made up of 12 amino acids.

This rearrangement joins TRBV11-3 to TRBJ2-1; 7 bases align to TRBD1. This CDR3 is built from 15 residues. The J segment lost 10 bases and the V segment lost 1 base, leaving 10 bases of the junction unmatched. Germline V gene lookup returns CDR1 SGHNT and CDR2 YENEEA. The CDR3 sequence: CASSLAGQAGKEQFF. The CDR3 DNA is TGTGCCAGCAGCTTAGCCGGACAGGCAGGGAAAGAGCAGTTCTTC.

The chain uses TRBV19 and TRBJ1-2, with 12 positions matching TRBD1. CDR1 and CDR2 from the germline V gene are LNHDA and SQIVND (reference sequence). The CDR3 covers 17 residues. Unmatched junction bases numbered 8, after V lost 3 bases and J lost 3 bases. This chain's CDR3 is CASSMGGQGASYYGYTF. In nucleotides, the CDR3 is TGTGCCAGTAGTATGGGGGGACAGGGGGCGTCGTACTATGGCTACACCTTC.

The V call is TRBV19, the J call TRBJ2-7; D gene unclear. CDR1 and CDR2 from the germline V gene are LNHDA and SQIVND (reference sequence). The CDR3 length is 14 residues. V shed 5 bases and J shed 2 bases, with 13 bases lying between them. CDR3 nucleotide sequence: TGTGCCAGTAGTTCGTCCGAGGTCCCCTACGAGCAGTACTTC. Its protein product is CASSSSEVPYEQYF.

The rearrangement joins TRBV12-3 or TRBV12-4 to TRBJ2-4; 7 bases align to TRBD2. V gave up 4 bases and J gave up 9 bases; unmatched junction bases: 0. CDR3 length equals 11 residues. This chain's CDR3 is CASSWGGIQYF. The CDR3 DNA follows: TGTGCCAGCAGTTGGGGGGGCATTCAGTACTTC.

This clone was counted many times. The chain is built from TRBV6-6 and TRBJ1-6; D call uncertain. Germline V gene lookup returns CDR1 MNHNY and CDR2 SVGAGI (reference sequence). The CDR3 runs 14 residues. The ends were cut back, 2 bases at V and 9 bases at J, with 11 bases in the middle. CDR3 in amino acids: CASSYPEDISPLHF. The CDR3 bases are TGTGCCAGCAGTTACCCGGAAGACATTTCACCCCTCCACTTT.

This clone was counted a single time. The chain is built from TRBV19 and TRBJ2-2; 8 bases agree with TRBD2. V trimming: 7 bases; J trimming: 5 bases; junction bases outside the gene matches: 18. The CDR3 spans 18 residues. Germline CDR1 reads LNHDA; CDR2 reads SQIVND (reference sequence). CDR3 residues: CASKGRERGTRGTGELFF. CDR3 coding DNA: TGTGCCAGTAAGGGGAGAGAGCGGGGGACTCGAGGGACCGGGGAGCTGTTTTTT. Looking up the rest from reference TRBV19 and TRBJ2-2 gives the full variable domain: DGGITQSPKYLFRKEGQNVTLSCEQNLNHDAMYWYRQDPGQGLRLIYYSQIVNDFQKGDIAEGYSVSREKKESFPLTVTSAQKNPTAFYLCASKGRERGTRGTGELFFGEGSRLTVL.